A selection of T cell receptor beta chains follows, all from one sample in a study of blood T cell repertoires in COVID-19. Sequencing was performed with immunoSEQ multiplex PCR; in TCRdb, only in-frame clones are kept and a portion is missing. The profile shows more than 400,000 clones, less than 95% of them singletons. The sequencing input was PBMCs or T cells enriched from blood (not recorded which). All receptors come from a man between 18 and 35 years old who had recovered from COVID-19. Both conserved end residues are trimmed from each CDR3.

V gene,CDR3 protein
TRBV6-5,ASKVALGNTIY
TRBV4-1,ASSPFVQADTQY
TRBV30,APQTRGRPSNEKLF
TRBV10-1,ASRKRLAQETQY
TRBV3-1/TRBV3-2,ASSQDFSSGNTIY
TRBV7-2,ASRNPVGTNPDTQY
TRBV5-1,ASSLVGTSGEQF
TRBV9,ASGGHTGNTIY
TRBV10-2,ASTPLAGAGELF
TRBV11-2,ASSLDSLNYGYT
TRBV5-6,ASSLAASGISTDTQY
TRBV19,ASRTSGLSSDGYT
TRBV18,ASSPLAGLEYTEAF
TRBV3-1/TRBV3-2,ASSQFPAGGNQPQH
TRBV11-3,ASSLGRGGGTEAF
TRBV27,ASSPHTTGLNTEAF
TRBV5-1,ASSWGGGDTGELF
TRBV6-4,ASSVQAGMGEQY
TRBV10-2,ASSSTSSYEQY
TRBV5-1,ASSQSTGGGYGYT
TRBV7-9,ASSSHSGGTYNEQF
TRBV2,ASRGSGGSGYT
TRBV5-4,ASTSLEAPYEQY
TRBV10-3,AISDPPGQGMEQY
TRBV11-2,ASSHGPSYEQY
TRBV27,ASSSPGLGTDTQY
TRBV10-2,ASSESNTGRSYEQY
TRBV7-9,ASRTTSGLYNEQF
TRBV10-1,ASSPRGELNTEAF
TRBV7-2,ASSVTGQGASETQY
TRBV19,ASSITRSGNTIY
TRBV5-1,ASSKAVSDEKLF
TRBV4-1,ASSRSDSDDTQY
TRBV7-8,ASSQIRGSTEAF
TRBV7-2,ASSLDADRGQPQH
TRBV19,ASSISPGSGTEAF
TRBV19,ASSGVPGLLYGYT
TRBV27,ASRGGPGGTKNIQY
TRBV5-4,ASEPGASGRQQF
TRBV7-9,ASRKREGEQF
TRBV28,ASSPILYRATNEKLF
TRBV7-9,ASSLEAGLEQY
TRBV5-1,ASSPSGGETQPQH
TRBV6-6,ASSRTGPNTGVSGNTIY
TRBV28,ASSLGSLGGQPQH
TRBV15,ATSRIMGLAYNEQF
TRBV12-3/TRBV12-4,ASRAPGEKLF
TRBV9,ASSVDTRTGYT
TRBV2,ASSEAYSVTYEQY
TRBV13,ASSLGVQGART
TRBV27,ASSPPGANVLT
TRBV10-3,AIRLANTIY
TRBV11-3,ASSHVTGSTHYGYT
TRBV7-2,ASSLGGSRLFDEQF